This T cell receptor (beta chain) was captured by sequencing in a study of memory CD4+ T cells and cytomegalovirus serostatus. Single viable CD3+CD4+CD8-CD45RO+ cells were sorted as the memory CD4+ T cells. Per the authors' pipeline: After removing out-of-frame reads, 2 million to 2.5 million distinct TCRbeta sequences remained. Generated by immunoSEQ multiplex PCR, the TCRdb table keeps only in-frame clones and is missing some. From that table come the V and J calls and clone size; the DNA was used to work out D and trimming. The sample holds some 29,000 clones, 65% to 80% seen once. CDR1 is GTSNPN and CDR2 is SVGIG in the germline V gene (reference sequence). This CDR3 has 17 residues. V trimming: 0 bases; J trimming: 4 bases; junction bases outside the gene matches: 7.

Sequencing was done on a sample of memory CD4+ T cells from blood. This sequence joins TRBV30 and TRBJ2-5; TRBD2 agrees at 14 bases. The source is an adult in good health and CMV-seronegative. Some clones in this sample may be carry-over from other donors' samples. CDR3 sequence (DNA): TGTGCCTGGAGTGTCCGAGGACTAGCGGGGGGAGGAGAGACCCAGTACTTC. This translates into CAWSVRGLAGGGETQYF.